This TCR beta chain appears in the sequencing data of a study of technical replicates of blood from several donors. Libraries were prepared by immunoSEQ multiplex PCR; TCRdb keeps only in-frame clonotypes and omits some of them. Among fewer than 100,000 clones listed, 75% to 95% were seen once. The CDR3 spans 13 residues. Germline V CDR1 and CDR2: SGHRS, YFSETQ. V was cut by 2 bases and J by 5 bases, with 10 bases left in between. The chain joins TRBV5-1 to TRBJ2-5, with D possibly being TRBD1 (5 bases). Sequenced input: T cells isolated from PBMCs. The receptor was isolated from a human donor in good health. DNA of the CDR3: TGCGCCAGCAGCTTCGGGCAGGGCGAGACCCAGTACTTC. Protein sequence: CASSFGQGETQYF.